This T cell receptor (beta chain) was captured in a study of beta chain features in type 1 diabetes. Study context: Taken together, all samples contributed 107,917,701 examined sorted cells. Whole-study findings and limits: A possible short-template PCR bias applies equally to patients and controls. Across patients, naive, central memory and Treg TCRB repertoires exhibited apparently greater similarity than was observed across healthy donors.

This clone has just a few counts. No antigen is known for it. J was trimmed by 10 bases and V by 0 bases; bases with no gene match: 9. Germline CDR1 reads SGDLS; CDR2 reads YYNGEE. The CDR3 runs to 16 residues. All of the isolated RNA was reverse transcribed, so expressed TCRB transcripts were sequenced. Data came from immunoSEQ multiplex PCR; TCRdb stores just in-frame clones and leaves some out. The sample carries 620,000 or so clones, 15% to 18% recorded once. Every participating donor gave one draw, a heparinised blood sample averaging approximately 120 mL. This TCR came from a man aged 18 to 29 in good health. Sequences were obtained from naive CD4+ T cells from blood. The chain employs TRBV9 and TRBJ2-1; TRBD2 agrees at 11 bases. The CDR3 protein is CASSVVASGGIREQFF. CDR3 bases: TGTGCCAGCAGCGTAGTAGCTAGCGGGGGGATAAGAGAGCAGTTCTTC.